Listed here are 7 T cell receptor beta chains from one sample, sequenced in a study of T-cell memory formation after mild COVID-19. Each CDR3 protein gets one entry after TCRdb re-called the 5' RACE reads with MiXCR. The sample consists of 390,000 or so distinct CDR3 sequences, approximately 15% of them appearing once. Sequencing input: PBMCs or a T cell subset sorted from them (not recorded which). These TCRs come from a young man who had mild COVID-19 (a few samples of this study predate the infection). Cell type and time point are not known.

This clonotype occurred a few times. This sequence joins TRBV20-1 and TRBJ1-3, with TRBD1 identical over 8 bases. The J segment lost 0 bases and the V segment lost 1 base, leaving 11 bases of the junction unmatched. This CDR3 is 18 amino acids long. Germline values: CDR1 DFQATT, CDR2 SNEGSKA (reference sequence). CDR3 loop: CSARGWGQGASSGNTIYF. The DNA of the CDR3 is TGCAGTGCTAGAGGGTGGGGGCAGGGGGCATCCTCTGGAAACACCATATATTTT.

The V gene is TRBV12-5, the J gene TRBJ2-5; possible D gene TRBD1, 6 bases. This CDR3 has 12 residues. Germline V gene data show CDR1 as LGHNT and CDR2 as FRNRAP. Trimming cost V 9 bases and J 6 bases, with 14 bases left between them. The CDR3: CASSSGAKTQYF. The CDR3 region has the DNA TGTGCTAGCTCCTCAGGGGCAAAGACCCAGTACTTC.

This clonotype has only a few counts. V is TRBV5-8 and J is TRBJ1-6; D is undetermined. The CDR3 is 13 amino acids. Germline assignment: CDR1 SGHTS and CDR2 YDEGEE. V lost 2 bases to trimming and J lost 2 bases, with 2 bases between them. CDR3 sequence (DNA): TGTGCCAGCAGCTTCCCCTATAATTCACCCCTCCACTTT. Translation: CASSFPYNSPLHF.

This clonotype was seen a single time. The V and J genes are TRBV24-1 and TRBJ1-1; perhaps TRBD1 as D (6 bases). The CDR3 has 16 residues. The germline V gene has CDR1 KGHDR and CDR2 SFDVKD. Trimming removed 3 bases at V and 1 base at J, with 14 bases between. The CDR3 sequence: CATSDAYRDPNTEAFF. Written as DNA, the CDR3 is TGTGCCACCAGTGATGCCTACAGGGACCCGAACACTGAAGCTTTCTTT.

This clonotype came up a few times. The V and J genes are TRBV12-3 or TRBV12-4 and TRBJ2-3; D unclear. The V end was cut by 7 bases, the J end by 0 bases, with 8 bases between. This CDR3 spans 13 amino acids. CDR3 amino acids: CASKPDSTDTQYF. In nucleotides, the CDR3 is TGTGCCAGCAAACCTGACAGCACAGATACGCAGTATTTT.

This clonotype came up a few times. This chain joins TRBV5-1 and TRBJ2-3, with D tentatively TRBD2 (6 bases). Trimming took 4 bases from V and 0 from J, leaving 12 bases between them. Looked up from germline, CDR1 is SGHRS and CDR2 is YFSETQ. CDR3 length: 15 residues. As DNA, the CDR3 is TGCGCCAGCAGCGAGCTGACTAGTAGCACAGATACGCAGTATTTT. Translated, it gives CASSELTSSTDTQYF.

This clonotype occurred a few times. This may stem from a read error, because a much larger clone lies one nucleotide away. The V call is TRBV11-2, the J call TRBJ1-1; D unresolved. Germline loops: CDR1 SGHAT, CDR2 FQNNGV. This CDR3 is built from 13 residues. CDR3: CASILGRNTEAFF. CDR3 nucleotide sequence: TGTGCCAGCATCTTAGGCAGGAACACTGAAGCTTTCTTT.